This TCR beta chain was documented in a study of spatial heterogeneity in lung cancer (dated by TCRdb to about 2019). Regarding the study in general: Beta-chain transcripts were consistently detected in greater numbers than alpha-chain transcripts, which likely reflected higher beta-chain transcript abundance. In the raw uncorrected reads, each unique combination of TCR and UMI appeared on average more than ten times. Both alpha and beta chains were TCR-sequenced in samples taken at surgery, namely 220 tumor regions, 62 to 70 matched nontumor lung samples and some 53 PBMC samples. In non-small cell lung cancer, the study made a quantitative comparison of TCR alpha and beta repertoires among multiple tumor regions, matched nontumor lung and blood. Nonsynonymous mutation counts, determined by whole-exome sequencing of tumor tissue, were related to features of the TCR repertoire. The paper as a whole reports these results and caveats: Additional single-cell paired TCR alpha and beta sequencing was considered necessary to confirm, at a functional level, the hypothesis that regional TCRs recognize regional mutations.

Receptor libraries were prepared by 5' RACE. Sequencing relied on a NextSeq 500. In the TCR library protocol, a unique molecular identifier was attached to each TCR cDNA molecule so that PCR and sequencing errors could be corrected. The authors processed their data as follows. Decombinator tools were used for TCR identification, UMI-based error correction and CDR3 extraction. TCRs above a frequency of 2 per 1,000, corresponding to the top 1% of the tumor frequency distribution, were defined as expanded. Each repertoire was subsampled 100 times to 5,000 TCRs, after which Renyi diversity was computed with the R vegan package. CDR3 similarity networks were built from amino acid triplet string-kernel similarity, with CDR3s being connected when pairwise similarity was above 0.82. TCRdb took the public reads, trimmed them with fastp at Q25, ran MiXCR for clone calling and kept in-frame beta chains. Entries are consolidated by CDR3 protein sequence, retaining the most common genes and DNA. The V and J calls come from TCRdb's annotation, not from the publication. The sample table contains about 10,000 distinct CDR3 sequences; only one count was recorded for 5.5% to 6.5% of them. More than 25% of the sample goes to the ten largest clones.

This clonotype was seen ten or more times. Its recognized antigen is unknown. Base qualities were left out, and no much larger clone turns up one base away. In the paper's terms, the time point label means: sample taken at primary tumor resection. Samples were obtained from around 72 patients with early-stage, untreated non-small cell lung cancer from the lung TRACERx cohort. Without any cell sorting, TCR sequencing was performed on whole RNA extracted either from tumor and nontumor lung tissue or from cryopreserved PBMC samples. A patient was chosen for TCR sequencing only when enough RNA was available from at least two tumor regions. Before selection, tumor and adjacent nontumor lung specimens were reviewed by a lung pathologist. Here V drops 5 bases and J drops 10 bases, and the junction holds 11 bases not matched to any gene. Per the germline V gene, SGHTA is the CDR1 and FQGNSA is the CDR2. Inclusive of the bounding cysteine and phenylalanine, the CDR3 is 15 residues long. The retained sequence is limited to the CDR3, 45 bases, with the frame set at the first base.

This TCR was recovered from a male donor with early-stage non-small cell lung cancer. The rearrangement joined TRBV7-2 to TRBJ1-6, and 7 bases in between align with TRBD1. Source: normal lung tissue next to the tumor, taken at surgery. In nucleotides, the sequence is TGTGCCAGCAGCCAGGGGACAGCTCAAGCCTCACCCCTCCACTTT. This encodes CASSQGTAQASPLHF.